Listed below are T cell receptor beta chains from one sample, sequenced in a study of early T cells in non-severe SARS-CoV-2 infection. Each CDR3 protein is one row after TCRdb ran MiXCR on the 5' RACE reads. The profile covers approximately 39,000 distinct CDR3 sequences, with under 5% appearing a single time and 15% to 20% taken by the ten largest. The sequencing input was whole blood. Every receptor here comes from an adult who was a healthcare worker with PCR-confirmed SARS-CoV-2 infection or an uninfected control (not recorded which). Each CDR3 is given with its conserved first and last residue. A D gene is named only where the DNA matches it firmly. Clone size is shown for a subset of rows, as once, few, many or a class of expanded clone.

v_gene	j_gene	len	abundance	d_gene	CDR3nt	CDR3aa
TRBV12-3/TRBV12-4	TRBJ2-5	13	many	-	TGTGCCAGCAGTCGAACTTGGAGGGAGACCCAGTACTTC	CASSRTWRETQYF
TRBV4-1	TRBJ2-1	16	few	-	TGCGCCAGCAGCCAAGAAAGCGTCCCTTCCTACAATGAGCAGTTCTTC	CASSQESVPSYNEQFF
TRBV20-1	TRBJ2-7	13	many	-	TGCAGTGCCCCCGACAGGCGCTCCTACGAGCAGTACTTC	CSAPDRRSYEQYF
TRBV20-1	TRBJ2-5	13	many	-	TGCAGTGCTAAGAGCGGCTTAGGAGTGACCCAGTACTTC	CSAKSGLGVTQYF
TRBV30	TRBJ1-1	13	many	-	TGTGCCTGGAGGATGATAGGCCCCACTGAAGCTTTCTTT	CAWRMIGPTEAFF
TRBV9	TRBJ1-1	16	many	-	TGTGCCAGCAGCGTAGGGCTTGGGGGTCGGAGGCCTGAAGCTTTCTTT	CASSVGLGGRRPEAFF
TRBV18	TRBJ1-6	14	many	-	TGTGCCAGCTCACCTTGGGACGAAAATTCACCCCTCCACTTT	CASSPWDENSPLHF
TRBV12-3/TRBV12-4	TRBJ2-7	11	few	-	TGTGCCAGCAGCCCAGGATACGAGCAGTACTTC	CASSPGYEQYF
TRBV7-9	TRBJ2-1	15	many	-	TGTGCCAGCAGCTCCTCTAGCCTTCTGCAGGTTGAGCAGTTCTTC	CASSSSSLLQVEQFF
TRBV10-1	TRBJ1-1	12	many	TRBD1	TGCGCCAGCCCCAAGGGCCGGGACAGGGCTTTCTTT	CASPKGRDRAFF
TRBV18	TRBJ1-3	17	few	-	TGTGCCAGCTCTCCATCCCAGGGGCCCGTCTCTGGAAACACCATATATTTT	CASSPSQGPVSGNTIYF
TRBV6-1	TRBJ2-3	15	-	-	TGTGCCAGCAAAGGCGGTAGCGGAAACACAGATACGCAGTATTTT	CASKGGSGNTDTQYF
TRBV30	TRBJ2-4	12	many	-	TGTGCCTGGAGTGTAATCTCGGACATTCAGTACTTC	CAWSVISDIQYF
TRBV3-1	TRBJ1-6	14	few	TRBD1	TGTGCCAGCAGCCTCCGGACAGGGGATTCACCCCTCCACTTT	CASSLRTGDSPLHF
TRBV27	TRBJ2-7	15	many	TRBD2	TGTGCCAGCAGCCAACTAGCGGGGGGTACCTACGAGCAGTACTTC	CASSQLAGGTYEQYF
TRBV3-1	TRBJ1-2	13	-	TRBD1	TGTGCCAGCAGTGCGGGACAGTTCTATGGCTACACCTTC	CASSAGQFYGYTF
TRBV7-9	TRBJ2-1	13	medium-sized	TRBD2	TGTGCCAGCAGATTTACTAGCGGTGATGAGCAGTTCTTC	CASRFTSGDEQFF
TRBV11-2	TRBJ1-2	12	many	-	TGTGCCAGCAGCCCTCTCGACTATGGCTACACCTTC	CASSPLDYGYTF
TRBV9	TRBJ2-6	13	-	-	TGTGCCAGCAGTTCGGGGAAGGCCAACGTCCTGACTTTC	CASSSGKANVLTF
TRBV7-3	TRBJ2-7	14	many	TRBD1	TGTGCCAGCAGCTTCGGACAGGGTCCCTACGAGCAGTACTTC	CASSFGQGPYEQYF
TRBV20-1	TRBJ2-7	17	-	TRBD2	TGCAGTGCCAGAGGACTAGCGGGGGGGCTGAGCTCCTACGAGCAGTACTTC	CSARGLAGGLSSYEQYF
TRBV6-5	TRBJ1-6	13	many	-	TGTGCCAGCAGTTATAGGGAACCTTCACCCCTCCACTTT	CASSYREPSPLHF
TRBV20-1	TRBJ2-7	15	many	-	TGCAGTGCTAGATTTCCTATGAGCGGTGCCTACGAGCAGTACTTC	CSARFPMSGAYEQYF
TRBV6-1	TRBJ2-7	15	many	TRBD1	TGTGCCAGCAGTGAAGCCTGGGACAGCTCCTACGAGCAGTACTTC	CASSEAWDSSYEQYF
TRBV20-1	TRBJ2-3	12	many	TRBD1	TGCAGTGCTAGACAGGGGGCTGATACGCAGTATTTT	CSARQGADTQYF
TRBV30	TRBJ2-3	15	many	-	TGTGCCTGGAGTGTAAGGGGTATCCGCACAGATACGCAGTATTTT	CAWSVRGIRTDTQYF
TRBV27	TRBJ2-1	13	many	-	TGTGCCAGCAGTTTTCGGCGAGACAATGAGCAGTTCTTC	CASSFRRDNEQFF
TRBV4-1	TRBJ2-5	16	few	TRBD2	TGCGCCAGCAGCCAAGGGGTTAGCGGGGGACAAGAGACCCAGTACTTC	CASSQGVSGGQETQYF
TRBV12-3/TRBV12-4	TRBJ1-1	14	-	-	TGTGCCAGCGGTACTACTAGTAGGCGAACTGAAGCTTTCTTT	CASGTTSRRTEAFF
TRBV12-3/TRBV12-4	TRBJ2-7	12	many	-	TGTGCCAGCTCGCGCAGTACCTACGAGCAGTACTTC	CASSRSTYEQYF
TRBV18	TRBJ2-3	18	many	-	TGTGCCAGCTCACCGGAGCGGGCGGTTGCCGAGCGCACAGATACGCAGTATTTT	CASSPERAVAERTDTQYF
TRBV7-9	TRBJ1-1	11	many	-	TGTGCCAGCAGCGCGACAGATGAAGCTTTCTTT	CASSATDEAFF
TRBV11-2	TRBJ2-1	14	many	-	TGTGCCAGCAGCTTAGACAACGGGCACAATGAGCAGTTCTTC	CASSLDNGHNEQFF
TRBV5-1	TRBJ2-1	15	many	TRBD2	TGCGCCAGCAGCTTGGTTAGCGGGGACCTCAATGAGCAGTTCTTC	CASSLVSGDLNEQFF
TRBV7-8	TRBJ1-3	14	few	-	TGTGCCAGCAGCTTAGCGCGAGGCCTGGACACCATATATTTT	CASSLARGLDTIYF
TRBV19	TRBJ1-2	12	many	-	TGTGCCAGTCATCGGGAGTCCTATGGCTACACCTTC	CASHRESYGYTF
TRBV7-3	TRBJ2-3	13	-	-	TGTGCCAGCAGCGAGGGGGTCACAGATACGCAGTATTTT	CASSEGVTDTQYF
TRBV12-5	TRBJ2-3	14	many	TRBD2	TGTGCTACCGTCGCCTTGGCGGGGGGAGATACGCAGTATTTT	CATVALAGGDTQYF
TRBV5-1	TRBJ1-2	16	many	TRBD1	TGCGCCAGCAGCTTGGGACAGGGGGCGTTGTGGTATGGCTACACCTTC	CASSLGQGALWYGYTF
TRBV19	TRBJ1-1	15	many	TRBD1	TGTGCCAGTAGAATGACAGGGGGCGCGGGCACTGAAGCTTTCTTT	CASRMTGGAGTEAFF
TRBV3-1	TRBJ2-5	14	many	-	TGTGCCAGCAGCCAAGATCCAAGATCAGAGACCCAGTACTTC	CASSQDPRSETQYF
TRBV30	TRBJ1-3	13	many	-	TGTGCCTGGAGCCCAGGGTCTGGAAACACCATATATTTT	CAWSPGSGNTIYF
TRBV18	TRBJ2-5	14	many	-	TGTGCCAGCTCACAATGGCTGGACCAAGAGACCCAGTACTTC	CASSQWLDQETQYF
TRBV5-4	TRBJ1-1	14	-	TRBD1	TGTGCCAGCAGCGGGGGTAGACAGGGCACTGAAGCTTTCTTT	CASSGGRQGTEAFF
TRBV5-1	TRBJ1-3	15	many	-	TGCGCCAGCAGCCACAACGCCGGGAAAGGAAACACCATATATTTT	CASSHNAGKGNTIYF
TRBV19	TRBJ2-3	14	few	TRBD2	TGTGCCAGTAGGCCAGCGGGGAGCTCAGATACGCAGTATTTT	CASRPAGSSDTQYF
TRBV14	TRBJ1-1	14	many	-	TGTGCCAGCAGCCGCTTACAGGGTAACACTGAAGCTTTCTTT	CASSRLQGNTEAFF
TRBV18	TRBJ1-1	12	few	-	TGTGCCAGCTCACCAGTCCGGGCGGAAGCTTTCTTT	CASSPVRAEAFF
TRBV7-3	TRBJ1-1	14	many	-	TGTGCCAGCAGCTTAACGGCGGCCGGGACTGAAGCTTTCTTT	CASSLTAAGTEAFF
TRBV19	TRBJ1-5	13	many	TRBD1	TGTGCCAGTAATTCCCAGGGGGACCAGCCCCAGCATTTT	CASNSQGDQPQHF
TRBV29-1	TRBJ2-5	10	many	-	TGCAGCGGACAACAAGAGACCCAGTACTTC	CSGQQETQYF
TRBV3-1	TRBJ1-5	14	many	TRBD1	TGTGCCAGCAGCCAAGGGACAGGGGGTCAGCCCCAGCATTTT	CASSQGTGGQPQHF
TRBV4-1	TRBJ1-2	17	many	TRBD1	TGCGCCAGCAGCCCCTTAAACCTGGGACAGGGGCGGAATGGCTACACCTTC	CASSPLNLGQGRNGYTF